This TCR beta chain was retrieved from a study of cytomegalovirus exposure and HLA in healthy donors. Overall study: In a later analysis, the 120 or so validation repertoires were reported to have used the same platform as the 600 to 800 first-cohort repertoires. Overall study findings and caveats: Cytomegalovirus-associated TCR beta chains were listed, numbering 150 to 200.

Sequencing used immunoSEQ multiplex PCR; TCRdb keeps in-frame clones, though not all of them. The sample includes 65,000 to 75,000 clones, 94% of them seen just once. Comment on this clone: What it binds is unknown.

These donors were members of the roughly 120-subject validation cohort, a group separate from the roughly 700-subject first cohort. The CDR3 runs 15 residues. In germline, CDR1 is LNHDA, CDR2 SQIVND (reference sequence). V was trimmed by 8 bases and J by 0 bases, leaving 17 bases between them. The receptor comes from a man aged 18 to 30 in good health and CMV-seropositive. The sequencing input was PBMCs. The chain carries TRBV19 and TRBJ2-7, with a weak D call TRBD2 (5 bases). CDR3 in amino acids: CASAQRVGSSYEQYF. The CDR3 region has the DNA TGTGCCAGTGCCCAGAGGGTGGGCAGCTCCTACGAGCAGTACTTC.